The clone carrying this TCR beta chain was observed a handful of times. Its antigen is not identified. The record originates from a study of T cell repertoires in cytomegalovirus infection. On the study more broadly: The public TCR beta signatures pointed to both CMV infection and matching HLA type. Study-wide points: Clonotypes of TCR beta that were HLA-C-restricted and CMV-specific dominated the ex vivo response. CMV carriers with the relevant HLA were identified by cumulative public TCR beta family frequency.

A single record per CDR3 protein comes from TCRdb applying MiXCR to the reads. The top ten clones hold approximately 30% of a sample with about 110,000 distinct CDR3 sequences, about a tenth of them seen once. V shed 6 bases and J shed 5 bases, with 17 bases lying between them. CDR3 length: 15 residues. Germline CDR1 MDHEN, CDR2 SYDVKM. The chain has TRBV28 and TRBJ2-4, with D tentatively TRBD1 (5 bases). This sequence was found in a human donor in good health (CMV status not recorded). Some clones in this sample may be carry-over from other donors' samples. Material: PBMCs, sequenced either directly or after in vitro stimulation (not recorded which). CDR3 DNA sequence: TGTGCCAGCAGCTACAACGTGGGCAGGGAAAACATTCAGTACTTC. Translated: CASSYNVGRENIQYF.